This TCR beta chain was documented in a study of Ad26.COV2.S vaccination and SARS-CoV-2 variants. The CDR3 contains 16 residues. From germline, CDR1 is SNHLY and CDR2 FYNNEI. V gave up 5 bases and J gave up 7 bases; unmatched junction bases: 9. Clones were read by immunoSEQ multiplex PCR, and TCRdb kept only the in-frame ones, dropping some. Here the sample spans about 350,000 clones, around 92% being singletons. V usage is TRBV2 and J usage is TRBJ2-1, with 12 bases fitting TRBD2. The sequence was collected from a human donor who had recovered from COVID-19. This sample comprised peripheral blood, obtained after recovery from COVID-19. CDR3 in DNA: TGTGCCAGCAGTTTCCGACTAGCGGGGGCGGGAAATGAGCAGTTCTTC. It yields the protein CASSFRLAGAGNEQFF.